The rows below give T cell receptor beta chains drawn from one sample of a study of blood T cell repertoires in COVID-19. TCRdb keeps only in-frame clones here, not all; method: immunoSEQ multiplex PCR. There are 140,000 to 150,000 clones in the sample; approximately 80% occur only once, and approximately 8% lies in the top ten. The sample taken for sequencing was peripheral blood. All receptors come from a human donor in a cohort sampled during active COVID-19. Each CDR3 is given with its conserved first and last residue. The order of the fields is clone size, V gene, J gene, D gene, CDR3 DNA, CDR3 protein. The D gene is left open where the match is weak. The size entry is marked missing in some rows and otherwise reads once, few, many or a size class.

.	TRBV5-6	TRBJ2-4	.	TGTGCCAGCAGCTTGGTTTTCAGGTTTGGAGCCAAAAACATTCAGTACTTC	CASSLVFRFGAKNIQYF
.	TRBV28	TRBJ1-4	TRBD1	TGTGCCAGCAGTTTATACCCCCGGACAGGGGGAAAACTGTTTTTT	CASSLYPRTGGKLFF
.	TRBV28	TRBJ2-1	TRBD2	TGTGCCAGCAGAAAACTAGCGGGAGCCTACAATGAGCAGTTCTTC	CASRKLAGAYNEQFF
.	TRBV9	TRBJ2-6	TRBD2	TGTGCCAGCAGCGTCCGACTAGCGGGAGGTTCATCTGGGGCCAACGTCCTGACTTTC	CASSVRLAGGSSGANVLTF
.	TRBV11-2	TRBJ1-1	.	TGTGCCAGCAGCAGGGGGTCGGGCACTGAAGCTTTCTTT	CASSRGSGTEAFF
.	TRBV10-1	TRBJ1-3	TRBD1	TGCGCCAGCAAGGGACAGGGGATGAATCAAGGAAACACCATATATTTT	CASKGQGMNQGNTIYF
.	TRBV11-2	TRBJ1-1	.	TGTGCCAGCAGCTTAGTAATGCCACAGGGCTTTCAGAGCACTGAAGCTTTCTTT	CASSLVMPQGFQSTEAFF
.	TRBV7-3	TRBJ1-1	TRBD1	TGTGCCAGCAGCCTAAATCCCACAGGGGGTGTAACTGAAGCTTTCTTT	CASSLNPTGGVTEAFF
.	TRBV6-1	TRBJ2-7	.	TGTGCCAGCAGTGAAGTAATGGGCAACAGGGCCGAGCAGTACTTC	CASSEVMGNRAEQYF
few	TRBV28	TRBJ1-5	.	TGTGCCAGCAGTCCTGAGCTGTTTAGTCAGCCCCAGCATTTT	CASSPELFSQPQHF
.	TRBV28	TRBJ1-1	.	TGTGCCAGCAGTTTAGAGAGTCAGAACACTGAAGCTTTCTTT	CASSLESQNTEAFF
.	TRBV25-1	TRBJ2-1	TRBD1	TGTGCCAGCACTCCCCAATCGGGGACAGGGGGCAATGAGCAGTTCTTC	CASTPQSGTGGNEQFF
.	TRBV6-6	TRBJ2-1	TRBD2	TGTGCCAGCAGCGGGACTAGCGGGAGGGAGGGGTATGAGCAGTTCTTC	CASSGTSGREGYEQFF
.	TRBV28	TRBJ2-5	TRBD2	TGTGCCAGCAGTTTATCAACGGGAGGGCCTCGTGAGACCCAGTACTTC	CASSLSTGGPRETQYF
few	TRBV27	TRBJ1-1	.	TGTGCCAGCAGTTTCCATCCGCGCGCTGAAGCTTTCTTT	CASSFHPRAEAFF
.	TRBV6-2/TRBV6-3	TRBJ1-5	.	TGTGCCAGCAGTCTCCAGGGGCATCAGCCCCAGCATTTT	CASSLQGHQPQHF
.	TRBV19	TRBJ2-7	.	TGTGCCAGTAGTCAAGGACACCCCTACGAGCAGTACTTC	CASSQGHPYEQYF
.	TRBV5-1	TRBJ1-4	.	TGCGCCAGCAGCTCGATCCCCGGGATGGGTAATGAAAAACTGTTTTTT	CASSSIPGMGNEKLFF
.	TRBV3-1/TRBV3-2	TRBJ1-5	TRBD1	TGTGCCAGCAGCCAAGCCTTGGGACAGGGACTGAGTAGCAATCAGCCCCAGCATTTT	CASSQALGQGLSSNQPQHF
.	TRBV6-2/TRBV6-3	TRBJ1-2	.	TGTGCCAGCAGTCAGGCGCGGGGTAACTATGGCTACACCTTC	CASSQARGNYGYTF
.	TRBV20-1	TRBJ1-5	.	TGCAGTGCTAGTTTGGGACATAGCAATCAGCCCCAGCATTTT	CSASLGHSNQPQHF
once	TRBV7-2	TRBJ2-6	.	TGTGCCAGCAGCTCCCAGGCAGGGCTGCAATCTGGGGCCAACGTCCTGACTTTC	CASSSQAGLQSGANVLTF
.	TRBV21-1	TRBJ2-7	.	TGTGCCAGCAGCGAAAAAAAAATGGGGACATTCTACGAGCAGTACTTC	CASSEKKMGTFYEQYF
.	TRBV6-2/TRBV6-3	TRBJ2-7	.	TGTGCCAGCAGTTGGACAGCACCCTACGAGCAGTACTTC	CASSWTAPYEQYF
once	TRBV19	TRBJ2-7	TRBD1	TGTGCCAGTAATCGGGGGGACAGGGCCTACGAGCAGTACTTC	CASNRGDRAYEQYF
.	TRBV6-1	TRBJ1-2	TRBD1	TGTGCCAGCAGTGAACCCCACTTACAGGGGAACTATGGCTACACCTTC	CASSEPHLQGNYGYTF
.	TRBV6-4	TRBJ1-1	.	TGTGCCAGCAGTCCCGGAGGTCCCCAGACAGAAGCTTTCTTT	CASSPGGPQTEAFF
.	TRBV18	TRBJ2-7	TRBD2	TGTGCCAGCTCACCACGGACTAGCGGGAGTGGCTACGAGCAGTACTTC	CASSPRTSGSGYEQYF
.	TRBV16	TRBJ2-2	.	TGTGCCAGCAGCCAATCCAGGGGCACCGGGGAGCTGTTTTTT	CASSQSRGTGELFF
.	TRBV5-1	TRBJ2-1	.	TGCGCCAGCAGCTCCTCGACAGGTGTCTCCTACAATGAGCAGTTCTTC	CASSSSTGVSYNEQFF
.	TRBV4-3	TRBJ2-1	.	TGCGCCAGCAGCCCGGAACCTGACTATGAGCAGTTCTTC	CASSPEPDYEQFF
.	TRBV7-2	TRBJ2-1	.	TGTGCCAGCAGCTTAGAGCGCCGGAGTTACAATGAGCAGTTCTTC	CASSLERRSYNEQFF
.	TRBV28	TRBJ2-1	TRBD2	TGTGCCAGCAGGACTAGCGGGGCCTCCTACAATGAGCAGTTCTTC	CASRTSGASYNEQFF
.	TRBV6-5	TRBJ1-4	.	TGTGCCAGCAGCGGTGTTGGTTCAACTAATGAAAAACTGTTTTTT	CASSGVGSTNEKLFF
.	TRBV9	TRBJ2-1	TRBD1	TGTGCCAGCAGCGGACGGGACAGGGGCTCCCTTGAGCAGTTCTTC	CASSGRDRGSLEQFF
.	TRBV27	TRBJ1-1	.	TGTGCCAGCAAAAGACAGCGAGACACTGAAGCTTTCTTT	CASKRQRDTEAFF
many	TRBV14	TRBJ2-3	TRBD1	TGTGCCAGCAGCCAGGACAGGTCAAGCACAGATACGCAGTATTTT	CASSQDRSSTDTQYF
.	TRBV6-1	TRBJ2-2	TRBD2	TGTGCCAGCAGTGCGCGACCCGGGACTAGCGGGGTCGGGGAGCTGTTTTTT	CASSARPGTSGVGELFF
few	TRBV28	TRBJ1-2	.	TGTGCCAGCAGTTTACGACAGGACTATGGCTACACCTTC	CASSLRQDYGYTF
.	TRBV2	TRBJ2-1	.	TGTGCCAGCAATTCAGGGGCAAGGTCCTACAATGAGCAGTTCTTC	CASNSGARSYNEQFF
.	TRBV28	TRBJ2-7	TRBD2	TGTGCCAGCGGAGGGGCTTTGCGGACTAGCGGGAGTAAGGTCTACGAGCAGTACTTC	CASGGALRTSGSKVYEQYF
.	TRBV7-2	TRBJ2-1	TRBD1	TGTGCCAGCAGCTTAGGTGGGACAGCCAGGAGCGGTGAGCAGTTCTTC	CASSLGGTARSGEQFF
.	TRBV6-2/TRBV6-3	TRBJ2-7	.	TGTGCCAGCAGCCTGCACTCATTGGGGCAGTTCTACGAGCAGTACTTC	CASSLHSLGQFYEQYF
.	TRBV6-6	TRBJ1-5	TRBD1	TGTGCCAGCAGGGGACAGTACGGTCAGCCCCAGCATTTT	CASRGQYGQPQHF
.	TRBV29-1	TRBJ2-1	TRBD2	TGCAGCGTCAACAAAGAGGCGGGAGTGTCCTACAATGAGCAGTTCTTC	CSVNKEAGVSYNEQFF
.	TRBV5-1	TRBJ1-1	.	TGCGCCAGCAGCGTCGACAGCTACACTGAAGCTTTCTTT	CASSVDSYTEAFF
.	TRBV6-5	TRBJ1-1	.	TGTGCCAGCAGGGGAACAGGGTCGGTGTCTGAAGCTTTCTTT	CASRGTGSVSEAFF
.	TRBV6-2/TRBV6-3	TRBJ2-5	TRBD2	TGTGCCAGCAGCCTAGCGGGAGGGCCAATTGAGACCCAGTACTTC	CASSLAGGPIETQYF
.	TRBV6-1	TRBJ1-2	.	TGTGCCAGCAGTGAAAGTTCAGAAATCTATGGCTACACCTTC	CASSESSEIYGYTF
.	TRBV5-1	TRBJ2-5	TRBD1	TGCGCCAGCAGGAGGGTTGACAGGGAAAAAGAGACCCAGTACTTC	CASRRVDREKETQYF
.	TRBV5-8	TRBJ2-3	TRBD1	TGTGCCAGCAGCTTGGGGGACAGGCAAAGCACAGATACGCAGTATTTT	CASSLGDRQSTDTQYF
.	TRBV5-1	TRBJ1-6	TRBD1	TGCGCCAGCAGCACACAGGACAGGGGCAATTCACCCCTCCACTTT	CASSTQDRGNSPLHF
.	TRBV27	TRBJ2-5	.	TGTGCCAGTAAACCTCCCGGGACACGAGAAGAGACCCAGTACTTC	CASKPPGTREETQYF
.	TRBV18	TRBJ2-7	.	TGTGCCAGCTCACCACCGTGGGTGGAGGGATACGAGCAGTACTTC	CASSPPWVEGYEQYF
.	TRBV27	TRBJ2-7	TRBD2	TGTGCCAGCAGTCCCCGTCCGGGACTAGCGTACCGTTACGAGCAGTACTTC	CASSPRPGLAYRYEQYF